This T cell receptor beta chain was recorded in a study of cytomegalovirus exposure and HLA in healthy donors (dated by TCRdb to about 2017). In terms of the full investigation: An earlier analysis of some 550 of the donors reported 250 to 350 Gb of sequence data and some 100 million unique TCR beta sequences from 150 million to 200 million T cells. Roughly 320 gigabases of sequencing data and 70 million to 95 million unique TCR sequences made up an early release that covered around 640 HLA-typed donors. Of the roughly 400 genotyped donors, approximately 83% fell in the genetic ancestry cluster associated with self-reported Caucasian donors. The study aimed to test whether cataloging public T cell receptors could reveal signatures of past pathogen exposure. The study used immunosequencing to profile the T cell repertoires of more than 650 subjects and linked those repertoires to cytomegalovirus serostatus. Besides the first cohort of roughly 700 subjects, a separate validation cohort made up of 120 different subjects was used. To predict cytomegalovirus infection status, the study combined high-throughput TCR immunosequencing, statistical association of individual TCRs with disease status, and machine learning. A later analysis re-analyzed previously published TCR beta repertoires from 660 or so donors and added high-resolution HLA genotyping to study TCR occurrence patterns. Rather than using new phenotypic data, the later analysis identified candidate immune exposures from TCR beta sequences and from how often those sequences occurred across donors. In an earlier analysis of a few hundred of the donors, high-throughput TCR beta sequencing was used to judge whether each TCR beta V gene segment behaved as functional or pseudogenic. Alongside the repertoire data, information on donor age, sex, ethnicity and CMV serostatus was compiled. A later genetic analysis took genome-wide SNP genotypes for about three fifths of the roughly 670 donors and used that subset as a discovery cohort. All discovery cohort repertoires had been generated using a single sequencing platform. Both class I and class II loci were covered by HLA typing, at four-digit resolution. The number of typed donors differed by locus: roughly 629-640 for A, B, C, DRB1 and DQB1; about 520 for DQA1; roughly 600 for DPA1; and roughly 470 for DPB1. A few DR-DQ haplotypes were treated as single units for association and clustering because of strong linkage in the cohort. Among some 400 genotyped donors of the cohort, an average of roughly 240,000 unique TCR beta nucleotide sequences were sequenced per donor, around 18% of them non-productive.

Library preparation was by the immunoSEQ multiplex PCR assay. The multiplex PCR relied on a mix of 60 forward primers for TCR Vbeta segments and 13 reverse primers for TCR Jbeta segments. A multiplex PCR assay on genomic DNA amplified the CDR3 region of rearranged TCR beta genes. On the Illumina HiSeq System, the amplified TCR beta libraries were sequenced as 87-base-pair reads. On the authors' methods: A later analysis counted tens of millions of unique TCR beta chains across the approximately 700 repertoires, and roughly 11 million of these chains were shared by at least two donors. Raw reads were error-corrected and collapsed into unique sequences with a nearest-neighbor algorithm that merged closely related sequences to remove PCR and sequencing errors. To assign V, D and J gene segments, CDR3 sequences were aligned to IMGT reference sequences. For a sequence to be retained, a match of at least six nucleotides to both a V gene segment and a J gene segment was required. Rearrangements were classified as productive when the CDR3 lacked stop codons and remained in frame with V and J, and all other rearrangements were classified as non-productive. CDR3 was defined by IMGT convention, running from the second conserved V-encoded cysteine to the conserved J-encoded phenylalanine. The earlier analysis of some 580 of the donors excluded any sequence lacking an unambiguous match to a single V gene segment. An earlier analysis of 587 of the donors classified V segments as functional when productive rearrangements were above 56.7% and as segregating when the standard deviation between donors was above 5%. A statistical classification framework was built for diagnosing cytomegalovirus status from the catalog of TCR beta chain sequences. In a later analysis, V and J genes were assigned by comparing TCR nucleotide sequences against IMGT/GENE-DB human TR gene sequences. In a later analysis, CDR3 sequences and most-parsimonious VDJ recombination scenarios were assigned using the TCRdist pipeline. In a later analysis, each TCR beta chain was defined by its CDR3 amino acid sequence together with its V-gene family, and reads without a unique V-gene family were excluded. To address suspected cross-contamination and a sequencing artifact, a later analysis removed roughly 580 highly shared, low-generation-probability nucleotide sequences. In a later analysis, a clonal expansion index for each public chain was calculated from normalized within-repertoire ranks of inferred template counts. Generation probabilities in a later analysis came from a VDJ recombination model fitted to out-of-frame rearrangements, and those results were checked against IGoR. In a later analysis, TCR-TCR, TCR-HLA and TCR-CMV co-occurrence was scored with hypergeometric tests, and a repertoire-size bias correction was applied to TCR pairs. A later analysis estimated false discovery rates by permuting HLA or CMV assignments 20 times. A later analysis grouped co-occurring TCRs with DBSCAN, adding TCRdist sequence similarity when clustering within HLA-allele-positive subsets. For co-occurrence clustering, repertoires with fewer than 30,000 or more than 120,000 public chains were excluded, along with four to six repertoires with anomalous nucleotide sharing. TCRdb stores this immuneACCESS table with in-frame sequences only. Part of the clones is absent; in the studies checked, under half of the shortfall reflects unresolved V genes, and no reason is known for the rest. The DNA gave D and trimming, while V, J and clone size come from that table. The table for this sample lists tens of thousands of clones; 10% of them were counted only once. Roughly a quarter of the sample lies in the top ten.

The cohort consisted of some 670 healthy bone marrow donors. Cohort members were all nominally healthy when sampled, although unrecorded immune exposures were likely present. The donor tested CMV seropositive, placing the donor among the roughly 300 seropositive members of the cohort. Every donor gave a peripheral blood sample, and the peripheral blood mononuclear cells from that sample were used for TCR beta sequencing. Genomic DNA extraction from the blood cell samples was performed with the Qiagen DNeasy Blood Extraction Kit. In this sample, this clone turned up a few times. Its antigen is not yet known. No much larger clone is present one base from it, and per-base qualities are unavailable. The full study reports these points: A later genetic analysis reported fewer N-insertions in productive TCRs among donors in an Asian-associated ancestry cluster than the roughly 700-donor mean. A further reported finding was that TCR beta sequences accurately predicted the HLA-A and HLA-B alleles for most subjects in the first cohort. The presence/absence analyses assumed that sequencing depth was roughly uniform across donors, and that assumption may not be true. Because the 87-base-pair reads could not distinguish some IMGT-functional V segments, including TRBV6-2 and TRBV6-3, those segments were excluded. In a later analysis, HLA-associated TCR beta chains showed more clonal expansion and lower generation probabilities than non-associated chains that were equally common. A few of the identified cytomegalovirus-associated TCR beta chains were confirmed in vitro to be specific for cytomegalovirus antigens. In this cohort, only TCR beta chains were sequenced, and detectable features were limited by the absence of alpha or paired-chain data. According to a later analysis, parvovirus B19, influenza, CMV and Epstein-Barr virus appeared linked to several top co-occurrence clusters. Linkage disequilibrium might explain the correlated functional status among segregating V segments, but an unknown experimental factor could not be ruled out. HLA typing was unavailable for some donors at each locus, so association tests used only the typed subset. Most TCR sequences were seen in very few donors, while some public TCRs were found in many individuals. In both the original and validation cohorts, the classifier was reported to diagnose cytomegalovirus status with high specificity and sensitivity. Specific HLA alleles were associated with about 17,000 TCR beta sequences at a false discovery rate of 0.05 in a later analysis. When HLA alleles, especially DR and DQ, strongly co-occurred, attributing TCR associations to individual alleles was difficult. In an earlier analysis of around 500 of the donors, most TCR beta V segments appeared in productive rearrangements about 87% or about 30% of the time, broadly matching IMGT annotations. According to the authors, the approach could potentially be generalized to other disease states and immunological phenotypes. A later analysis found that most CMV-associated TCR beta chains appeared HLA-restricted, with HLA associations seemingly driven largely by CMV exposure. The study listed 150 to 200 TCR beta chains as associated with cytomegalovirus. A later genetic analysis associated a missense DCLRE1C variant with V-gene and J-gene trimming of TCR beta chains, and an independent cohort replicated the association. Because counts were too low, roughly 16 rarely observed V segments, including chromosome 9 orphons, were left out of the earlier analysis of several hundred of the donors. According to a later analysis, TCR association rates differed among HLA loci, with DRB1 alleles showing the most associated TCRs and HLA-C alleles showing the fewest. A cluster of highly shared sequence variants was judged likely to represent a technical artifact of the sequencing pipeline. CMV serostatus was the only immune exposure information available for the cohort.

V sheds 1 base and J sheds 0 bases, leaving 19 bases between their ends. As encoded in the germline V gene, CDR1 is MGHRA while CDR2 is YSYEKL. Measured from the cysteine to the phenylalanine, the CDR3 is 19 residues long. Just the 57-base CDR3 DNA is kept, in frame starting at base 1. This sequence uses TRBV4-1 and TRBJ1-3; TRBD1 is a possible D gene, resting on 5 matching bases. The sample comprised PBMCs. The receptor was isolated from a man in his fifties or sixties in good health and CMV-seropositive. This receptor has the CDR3 CASSQVWGRDYLSGNTIYF. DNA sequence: TGCGCCAGCAGCCAAGTGTGGGGAAGGGACTATCTCTCTGGAAACACCATATATTTT.